The rows below give T cell receptor beta chains drawn from one sample of a study of cytomegalovirus exposure and HLA in healthy donors. Clones were sequenced by immunoSEQ multiplex PCR, and TCRdb holds only the in-frame ones, with some missing. Of roughly 77,000 clones detected, around 95% appear once; the ten largest clones hold 0.55% to 0.75%. Sequencing was carried out using PBMCs. The receptors stem from a woman between 18 and 29 years old in good health and CMV-seronegative. The CDR3 runs from the conserved cysteine through the conserved F or W. Each record gives: D gene, V gene, clone size, J gene, CDR3 DNA, CDR3 protein. A D gene is named only where the DNA matches it firmly. For some rows the clone size is stated as once, few or many, or as a class when expanded; others skip it.

>-|TRBV5-1|-|TRBJ1-2
TGCGCCAGCAGCGGTTTCGGTGGCTACACCTTC
CASSGFGGYTF
>TRBD1|TRBV28|-|TRBJ1-4
TGTGCCAGCAACCGCGAGGGGACAGGGAAGGAAAAACTGTTTTTT
CASNREGTGKEKLFF
>TRBD1|TRBV10-2|-|TRBJ1-1
TGCGCCAGCCGCCCGGGACAGTTGAACACTGAAGCTTTCTTT
CASRPGQLNTEAFF
>-|TRBV28|once|TRBJ1-2
TGTGCCAGCAGCAATGGGGGGGGGTTGGGCTACACCTTC
CASSNGGGLGYTF
>-|TRBV6-5|-|TRBJ2-7
TGTGCCAGCAGTTCTCGTACTACATACTACGAGCAGTACTTC
CASSSRTTYYEQYF
>TRBD1|TRBV4-1|-|TRBJ1-4
TGCGCCAGCAGCCCCCGGGCGAGGACAGGGGAAAAACTGTTTTTT
CASSPRARTGEKLFF
>-|TRBV29-1|-|TRBJ1-3
TGCAGCGTTGGACAGAGCTCTGGAAACACCATATATTTT
CSVGQSSGNTIYF
>-|TRBV27|-|TRBJ2-2
TGTGCCAGCAGCTACAGGGGGAGGGGCGGGGAGCTGTTTTTT
CASSYRGRGGELFF
>TRBD2|TRBV4-3|-|TRBJ2-2
TGCGCCAGCAGCCAAGATGTTTCTAGCGGGGCGAACACCGGGGAGCTGTTTTTT
CASSQDVSSGANTGELFF
>-|TRBV4-1|-|TRBJ1-6
TGCGCCAGCAGCCAAGAGGGCCCCCTTAAGATAAATTCACCCCTCCACTTT
CASSQEGPLKINSPLHF
>TRBD1|TRBV7-9|-|TRBJ1-4
TGTGCCAGCAGATCCGGGACAGGGGATGAGGAACTGTTTTTT
CASRSGTGDEELFF
>-|TRBV7-2|-|TRBJ2-5
TGTGCCAGCAGCCCCCGAGGATCCAAGAGTGCCCAGTACTTC
CASSPRGSKSAQYF
>-|TRBV6-1|-|TRBJ2-7
TGTGCCAGCAGTACCTCGGGCCAGGGAGGCCACGAGCAGTACTTC
CASSTSGQGGHEQYF
>TRBD2|TRBV4-1|-|TRBJ2-7
TGCGCCAGCAGCCGACTAGCGGGAGTACACGAGCAGTACTTC
CASSRLAGVHEQYF
>-|TRBV5-6|-|TRBJ2-4
TGTGCCAGCAGCTCTTCGGACAGCCCCAGTGAAGACATTCAGTACTTC
CASSSSDSPSEDIQYF
>TRBD2|TRBV7-9|-|TRBJ2-7
TGTGCCAGCAGTCTAGCGGGGGGTCGATACGAGCAGTACTTC
CASSLAGGRYEQYF
>TRBD2|TRBV28|-|TRBJ2-3
TGTGCCAGCAGTTACCAAAGCGGGAGTACCGCAGATACGCAGTATTTT
CASSYQSGSTADTQYF
>-|TRBV2|-|TRBJ2-7
TGTGCCAGCAGTGCCGGGGGGCAATCCTACGAGCAGTACTTC
CASSAGGQSYEQYF
>-|TRBV28|-|TRBJ1-2
TGTGCCAGCACCCCCGGCGGTATAACTATGGGCTACACCTTC
CASTPGGITMGYTF
>-|TRBV18|-|TRBJ2-2
TGTGCCAGCTCACAGCGTGTAGGGGCAACCGGGGAGCTGTTTTTT
CASSQRVGATGELFF
>-|TRBV28|-|TRBJ2-6
TGTGCCAGCATGAAAAGCCACTCTGGGGCCAACGTCCTGACTTTC
CASMKSHSGANVLTF
>-|TRBV14|-|TRBJ2-7
TGTGCCAGCAGCCAAGCGGAGTTTCTTGAGCAGTACTTC
CASSQAEFLEQYF
>TRBD1|TRBV10-3|-|TRBJ1-2
TGTGCCATCAATGCCCCGGAGACAGGGGTTGATGGCTACACCTTC
CAINAPETGVDGYTF
>TRBD1|TRBV4-3|-|TRBJ2-7
TGCGCCAGCAGCCAAGTCTGGACAGGCCCCTACGAGCAGTACTTC
CASSQVWTGPYEQYF
>TRBD2|TRBV6-6|-|TRBJ2-7
TGTGCCAGCGTTCGGGGGGAATACGAGCAGTACTTC
CASVRGEYEQYF
>-|TRBV5-1|-|TRBJ1-2
TGCGCCAGCAGCTTGGAAGGGGCTGGCTACACCTTC
CASSLEGAGYTF
>-|TRBV29-1|-|TRBJ2-5
TGCAGCGTCGTTCGAGGGGGACGGACCCAGTACTTC
CSVVRGGRTQYF
>-|TRBV6-1|-|TRBJ2-7
TGTGCCAGCAGACTGCAGACTAGCTACGAGCAGTACTTC
CASRLQTSYEQYF
>TRBD2|TRBV6-5|-|TRBJ2-7
TGTGCCAGCAGTTACTCTGAAGCGGGGGGCTGGGAGCAGTACTTC
CASSYSEAGGWEQYF
>-|TRBV5-4|-|TRBJ2-2
TGTGCCAGCAGCCCTAATATCGGGGAGCTGTTTTTT
CASSPNIGELFF
>-|TRBV28|-|TRBJ1-2
TGTGCCAGCAGTTTAGGTCTCCTAGGCTACACCTTC
CASSLGLLGYTF
>-|TRBV5-1|-|TRBJ2-3
TGCGCCAGCAGCTTGTCGGGACTCGCAGATACGCAGTATTTT
CASSLSGLADTQYF
>TRBD2|TRBV7-2|-|TRBJ2-7
TGTGCCAGCAGCACCTCTAGCGGGGGGAACTACGAGCAGTACTTC
CASSTSSGGNYEQYF
>TRBD1|TRBV10-3|-|TRBJ2-7
TGTGCCATCAGTGATGACGGACAGGGAAGCCCCTGGGAGCAGTACTTC
CAISDDGQGSPWEQYF
>-|TRBV7-2|-|TRBJ1-5
TGTGCCAGCAGCCCCCCCGGAGATCAGCCCCAGCATTTT
CASSPPGDQPQHF
>-|TRBV11-2|-|TRBJ2-7
TGTGCCAGCAGCTTGGACAAGTACGAGCAGTACTTC
CASSLDKYEQYF
>TRBD1|TRBV5-3|-|TRBJ1-2
TGTGCCAGAAGCTCTAGGGAGACAGGGGGAGGTATTAGGTATGGCTACACCTTC
CARSSRETGGGIRYGYTF
>TRBD2|TRBV6-9|-|TRBJ2-2
TGTGCCAGCACCAGCGGGGCTGCGGGGACCGGGGAGCTGTTTTTT
CASTSGAAGTGELFF
>-|TRBV25-1|-|TRBJ1-2
TGTGCCAGCAGTGATGGCAGGGGAGTAGCCTATGGCTACACCTTC
CASSDGRGVAYGYTF
>TRBD2|TRBV4-3|-|TRBJ2-7
TGCGCCAGCAGCCAAGACCGGGAGGTGCGGCAGTACTTC
CASSQDREVRQYF
>TRBD1|TRBV18|-|TRBJ2-7
TGTGCCAGCTCCCCCGGGACAGAAAGGAACGAGCAGTACTTC
CASSPGTERNEQYF
>-|TRBV27|-|TRBJ2-2
TGTGCCAGCAGTTTAAATTGGAGGGAGTACACCGGGGAGCTGTTTTTT
CASSLNWREYTGELFF
>TRBD2|TRBV9|-|TRBJ2-1
TGTGCCAGCAGCGTCCAACTAGCGGGGACCAACAATGAGCAGTTCTTC
CASSVQLAGTNNEQFF
>TRBD1|TRBV7-6|-|TRBJ2-1
TGTGCCAGTCGACAGGGGATTGGGAATGAGCAGTTCTTC
CASRQGIGNEQFF
>TRBD2|TRBV2|-|TRBJ2-7
TGTGCCAGCAGATCGAGGCTAGCGGGGCTCGAGCAGTACTTC
CASRSRLAGLEQYF
>TRBD2|TRBV27|-|TRBJ2-1
TGTGCCAGCCACACTAGCGGGGGGACTAATGAGCAGTTCTTC
CASHTSGGTNEQFF
>TRBD1|TRBV30|-|TRBJ1-2
TGTGCCTGGGGGACCCAGGGGGTCGGCTATGGCTACACCTTC
CAWGTQGVGYGYTF
>TRBD1|TRBV30|-|TRBJ1-1
TGTGCCTGGTTGAGGAGGGGACAGACTAACACTGAAGCTTTCTTT
CAWLRRGQTNTEAFF
>-|TRBV5-4|-|TRBJ1-1
TGTGCCAGCAGCCCGATTAGTGGGGGGGGCACTGAAGCTTTCTTT
CASSPISGGGTEAFF
>-|TRBV29-1|-|TRBJ2-3
TGCAGCGTTCCAGCGGAGACCTCCTTTTTCACAGATACGCAGTATTTT
CSVPAETSFFTDTQYF
>TRBD2|TRBV6-4|-|TRBJ2-7
TGTGCCAGCATGTTGATAGCGGGGGAGAGCTCCTACGAGCAGTACTTC
CASMLIAGESSYEQYF
>-|TRBV5-1|-|TRBJ1-1
TGCGCCAGCAGCTTGGTGGCAGGCCCCAAGAACACTGAAGCTTTCTTT
CASSLVAGPKNTEAFF
>TRBD1|TRBV5-1|-|TRBJ1-1
TGCGCCAGCAGCCGACAGGGAATGAACACTGAAGCTTTCTTT
CASSRQGMNTEAFF
>TRBD1|TRBV9|-|TRBJ1-4
TGTGCCAGCAGCGCAGGACAGGGAGTGGCGGAAAAACTGTTTTTT
CASSAGQGVAEKLFF
>-|TRBV4-1|-|TRBJ2-1
TGCGCCAGCAGCCAAGGGACTTCAGAGCAGTTCTTC
CASSQGTSEQFF